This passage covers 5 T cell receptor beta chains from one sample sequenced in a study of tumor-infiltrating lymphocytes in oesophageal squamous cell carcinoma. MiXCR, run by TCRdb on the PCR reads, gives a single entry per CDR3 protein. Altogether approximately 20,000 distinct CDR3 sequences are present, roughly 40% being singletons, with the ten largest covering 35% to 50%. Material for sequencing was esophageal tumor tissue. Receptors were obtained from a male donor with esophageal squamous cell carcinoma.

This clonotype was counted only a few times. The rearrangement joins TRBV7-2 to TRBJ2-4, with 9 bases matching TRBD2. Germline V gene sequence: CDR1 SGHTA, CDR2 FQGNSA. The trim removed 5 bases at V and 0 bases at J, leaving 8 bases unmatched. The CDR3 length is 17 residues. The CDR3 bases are TGTGCCAGCAGCCCGCACGTAGCGGGAGTAGCCAAAAACATTCAGTACTTC. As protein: CASSPHVAGVAKNIQYF. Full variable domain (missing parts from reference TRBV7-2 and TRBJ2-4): GAGVSQSPSNKVTEKGKDVELRCDPISGHTALYWYRQSLGQGLEFLIYFQGNSAPDKSGLPSDRFSAERTGGSVSTLTIQRTQQEDSAVYLCASSPHVAGVAKNIQYFGAGTRLSVL.

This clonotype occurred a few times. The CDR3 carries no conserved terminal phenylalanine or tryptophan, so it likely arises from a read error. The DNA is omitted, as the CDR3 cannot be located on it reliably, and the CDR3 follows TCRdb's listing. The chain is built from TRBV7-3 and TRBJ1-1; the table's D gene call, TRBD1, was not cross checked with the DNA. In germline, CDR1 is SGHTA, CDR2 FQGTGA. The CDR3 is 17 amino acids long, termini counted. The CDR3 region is CASSWRPPLAMSSSSAP.

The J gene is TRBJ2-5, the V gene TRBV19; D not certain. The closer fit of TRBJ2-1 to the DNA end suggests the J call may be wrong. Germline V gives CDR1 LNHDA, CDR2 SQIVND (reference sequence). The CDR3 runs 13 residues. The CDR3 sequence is CASSTNSLETQFF. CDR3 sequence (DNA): TGTGCCAGTAGTACCAATAGCCTAGAGACCCAGTTCTTC.

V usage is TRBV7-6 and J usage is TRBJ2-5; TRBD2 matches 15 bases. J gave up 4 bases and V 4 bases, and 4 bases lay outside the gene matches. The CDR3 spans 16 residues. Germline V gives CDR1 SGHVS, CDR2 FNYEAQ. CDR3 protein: CASSWTSGGDRETQYF. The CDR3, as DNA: TGTGCCAGCAGCTGGACTAGCGGGGGGGATCGAGAGACCCAGTACTTC.

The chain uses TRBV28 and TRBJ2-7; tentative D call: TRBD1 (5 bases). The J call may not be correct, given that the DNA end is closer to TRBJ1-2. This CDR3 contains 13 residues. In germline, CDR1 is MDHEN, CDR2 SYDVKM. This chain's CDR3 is CASSFDTNRGYTF. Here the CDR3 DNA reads TGTGCCAGCAGTTTCGACACGAACAGGGGCTACACCTTC.